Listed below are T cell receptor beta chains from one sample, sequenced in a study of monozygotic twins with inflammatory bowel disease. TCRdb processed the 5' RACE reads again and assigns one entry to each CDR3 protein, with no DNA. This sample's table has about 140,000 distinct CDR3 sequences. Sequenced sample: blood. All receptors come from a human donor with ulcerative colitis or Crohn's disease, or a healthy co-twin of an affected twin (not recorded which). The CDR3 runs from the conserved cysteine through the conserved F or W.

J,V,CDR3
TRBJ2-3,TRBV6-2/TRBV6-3,CASSRRGTRLTDTQYF
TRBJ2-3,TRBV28,CASSLWMRGTDTDTQYF
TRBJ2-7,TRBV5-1,CASSRQLGSYEQYF
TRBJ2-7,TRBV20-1,CSARDLSREQYF
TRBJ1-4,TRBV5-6,CASSLAGGGEKLFF
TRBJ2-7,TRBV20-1,CSALDRISSYEQYF
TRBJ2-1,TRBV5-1,CASSSFSGGANEQFF
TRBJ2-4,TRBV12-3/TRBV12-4,CASSLGETDIQYF
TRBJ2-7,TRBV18,CASSPGTGFRGEQYF
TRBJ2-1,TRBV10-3,CAIRNSGGAGNEQFF
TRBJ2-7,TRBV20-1,CSAIGLDYEQYF
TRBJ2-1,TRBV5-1,CASSLEGQSYNEQFF
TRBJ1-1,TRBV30,CAWSRDRTEAFF
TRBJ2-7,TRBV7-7,CASSLGVVSYGTYEQYF
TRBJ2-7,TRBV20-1,CSADYTYEQYF
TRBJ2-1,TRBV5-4,CASSLGEYGNEQFF
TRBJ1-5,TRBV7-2,CASRSGGSFNQPQHF
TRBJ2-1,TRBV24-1,CATAVGSYNEQFF
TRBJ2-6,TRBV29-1,CSVWDKDSSGANVLTF
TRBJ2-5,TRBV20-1,CSAKRGSYQETQYF
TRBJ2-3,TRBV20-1,CSARWGLNTDTQYF
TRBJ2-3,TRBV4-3,CASSHLAGATDTQYF
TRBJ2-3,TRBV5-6,CASSSPRRRGRHGTDTQYF
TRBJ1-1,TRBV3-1,CASSQDIGGSEAFF
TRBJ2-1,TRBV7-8,CASSLFLVRGPGPRYNEQFF
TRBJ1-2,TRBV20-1,CSASGLGTPTLTF
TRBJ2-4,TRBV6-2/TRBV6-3,CASSASYRAKNIQYF
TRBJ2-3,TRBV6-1,CASRKQVFLTDTQYF
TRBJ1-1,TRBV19,CASSIQDGRNTEAFF
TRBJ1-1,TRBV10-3,CATGGSWNTEAFF
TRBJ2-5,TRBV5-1,CASSKGTDYQETQYF
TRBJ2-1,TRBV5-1,CASSWGLADSYNEQFF
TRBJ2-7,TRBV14,CASSQGLRAGEQYF
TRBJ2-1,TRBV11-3,CASSRAGQGDNEQFF
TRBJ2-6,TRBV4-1,CASSQVLVLSGANVLTF
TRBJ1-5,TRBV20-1,CSASRVRGLNQPQHF
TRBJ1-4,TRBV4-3,CASSQGETNEKLFF
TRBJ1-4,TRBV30,CAWTGEEKLFF
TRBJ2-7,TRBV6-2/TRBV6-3,CASIMDRGRGLREQYF